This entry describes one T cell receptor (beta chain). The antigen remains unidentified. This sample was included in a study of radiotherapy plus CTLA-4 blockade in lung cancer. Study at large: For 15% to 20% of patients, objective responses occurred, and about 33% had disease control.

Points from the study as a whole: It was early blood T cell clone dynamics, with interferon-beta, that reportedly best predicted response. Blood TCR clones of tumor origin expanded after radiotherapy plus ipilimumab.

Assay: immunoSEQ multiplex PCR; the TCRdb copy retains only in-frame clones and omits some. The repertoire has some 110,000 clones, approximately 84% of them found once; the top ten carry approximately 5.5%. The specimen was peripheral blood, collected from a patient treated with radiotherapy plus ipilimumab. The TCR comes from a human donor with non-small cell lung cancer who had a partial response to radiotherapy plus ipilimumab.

The CDR3 nucleotides are TGTGCCAGCAGCCTAAATCCCCTGGGCTACACCTTC. This encodes CASSLNPLGYTF. The chain uses TRBV28 and TRBJ1-2; D not certain. Trimming took off 6 bases at V and 8 bases at J, with 13 bases between the two ends. The CDR3 totals 12 residues. Looked up from germline, CDR1 is MDHEN and CDR2 is SYDVKM.